Presented here are 16 T cell receptor beta chains from one specimen sequenced in a study of cytotoxic CD8 clonotypes in ibrutinib-treated CLL (dated by TCRdb to about 2021). The receptor library was made with the immunoSEQ multiplex PCR assay. In its TCRdb copy, this immuneACCESS table keeps in-frame sequences only and misses some clones. Where compared with another copy, unresolved V genes explain less than half of these, and the others have no known cause. The table for this sample lists approximately 40,000 clones; just over 70% of them were counted only once. Clones ranked in the top ten supply around 10% of the sample. Interpreted using the paper, the time point label stands for: progressive disease on ibrutinib. The specimen was PBMCs, collected at disease progression, from a patient treated with ibrutinib. These receptors were taken from a human donor with chronic lymphocytic leukemia.

V usage is TRBV5-1 and J usage is TRBJ2-7; maybe TRBD2 (7 bases). The CDR3 totals 14 residues. V shed 4 bases and J shed 1 base, with 12 bases lying between them. Per the germline V gene, CDR1 is SGHRS and CDR2 is YFSETQ. CDR3 in amino acids: CASSPGGGSYEQYF. DNA of the CDR3: TGCGCCAGCAGCCCGGGGGGCGGATCCTACGAGCAGTACTTC.

The chain combines TRBV5-1 with TRBJ1-2; possibly TRBD1 for D (5 bases). CDR1 SGHRS and CDR2 YFSETQ come from the germline V gene. This CDR3 spans 14 amino acids. V lost 0 bases to trimming and J lost 7 bases, with 13 bases between them. CDR3 in amino acids: CASSLASSGSGYTF. In DNA form, the CDR3 reads TGCGCCAGCAGCTTGGCAAGCTCAGGGTCTGGCTACACCTTC.

In nucleotides, the CDR3 is TGTGCCAGCCGTTCGGACGAGCAGTACTTC. The encoded protein is CASRSDEQYF. The chain employs TRBV6-1 and TRBJ2-7; D not resolved. V was pared by 8 bases and J by 5 bases, with 7 bases between. The germline gives CDR1 MNHNS, CDR2 SASEGT. The CDR3 has 10 residues.

J is TRBJ2-1 and V is TRBV2, with 10 bases that match TRBD1. The CDR3 consists of 16 residues. CDR1 is SNHLY, CDR2 FYNNEI, per germline. Trimming removed 1 base from V and 2 bases from J; junction bases left unmatched: 2. The CDR3 is CASSEGTGGTYNEQFF. CDR3 sequence (DNA): TGTGCCAGCAGTGAAGGGACAGGGGGAACCTACAATGAGCAGTTCTTC.

This clone occurred once. The chain employs TRBV5-1 and TRBJ2-1, with 13 bases lining up with TRBD2. Per germline, CDR1 SGHRS and CDR2 YFSETQ. V lost 0 bases, J lost 0 bases, and 6 bases stayed unmatched. The CDR3 runs to 19 residues. This chain's CDR3 is CASSLVGLAGVSSYNEQFF. For the CDR3, the DNA is TGCGCCAGCAGCTTGGTTGGACTAGCGGGGGTCAGCTCCTACAATGAGCAGTTCTTC.

J is TRBJ2-7 and V is TRBV18; TRBD1 might be the D (6 bases). Germline CDR1 and CDR2: KGHSH and LQKENI. Trimming took 3 bases from V and 2 from J, leaving 17 bases between them. The CDR3 contains 16 residues. CDR3 in DNA: TGTGCCAGCTCACCCACGGGACACTTTGATGCCTACGAGCAGTACTTC. It encodes CASSPTGHFDAYEQYF.

The V call is TRBV21-1, the J call TRBJ2-3; the D call of TRBD1 is as the table states it, not checked on the DNA. TRBV21-1 has pseudogene status. The CDR3 sequence is 16 residues long. CDR3 region: CASSKKPGHSTDTQYF. DNA of the CDR3: TGTGCCAGCAGCAAAAAGCCGGGACATAGCACAGATACGCAGTATTTT.

This clone has more than one count but fewer than ten. The J gene is TRBJ1-2, the V gene TRBV7-8; the match to TRBD1 covers 7 bases. Germline V gene data show CDR1 as SGHVS and CDR2 as FQNEAQ. J gave up 1 base and V 5 bases, and 7 bases lay outside the gene matches. This CDR3 is built from 15 residues. Here the CDR3 reads CASSRDRADNYGYTF. Here the CDR3 DNA reads TGTGCCAGCAGCAGAGACAGGGCGGATAACTATGGCTACACCTTC.

The chain uses TRBV28 and TRBJ2-7; D is possibly TRBD1 (6 bases). V was pared by 7 bases and J by 2 bases, with 15 bases between. CDR1 is MDHEN, CDR2 SYDVKM, per germline. CDR3 length: 14 residues. CDR3 region: CASTIQGTTYEQYF. DNA of the CDR3: TGTGCCAGCACTATACAGGGCACTACCTACGAGCAGTACTTC.

The chain uses TRBV18 and TRBJ2-2, with D tentatively TRBD1 (6 bases). V gave up 3 bases and J gave up 4 bases, with 9 bases separating them. Looked up from germline, CDR1 is KGHSH and CDR2 is LQKENI. The CDR3 extends over 14 amino acids. The CDR3 nucleotides are TGTGCCAGCTCACCGACAGGCGTCACCGGGGAGCTGTTTTTT. It specifies CASSPTGVTGELFF.

This clone was observed a few times. This rearrangement joins TRBV5-6 to TRBJ2-2; D is unclear. Germline V gene sequence: CDR1 SGHDT, CDR2 YYEEEE. The CDR3 extends over 14 amino acids. The V gene lost 2 bases and the J gene lost 2 bases, with 7 bases spanning the gap. CDR3 region: CASSFYSNTGELFF. CDR3 sequence (DNA): TGTGCCAGCAGCTTTTATAGTAACACCGGGGAGCTGTTTTTT. The full variable domain, rest sourced from reference TRBV5-6 and TRBJ2-2, is DAGVTQSPTHLIKTRGQQVTLRCSPKSGHDTVSWYQQALGQGPQFIFQYYEEEERQRGNFPDRFSGHQFPNYSSELNVNALLLGDSALYLCASSFYSNTGELFFGEGSRLTVL.

A few counts support this clone. The chain uses TRBV4-1 and TRBJ2-7; maybe TRBD1 (6 bases). CDR3 length: 16 amino acids. CDR1 is MGHRA, CDR2 YSYEKL, per germline. V was trimmed by 1 base and J by 4 bases, leaving 17 bases between them. The chain's CDR3 is CASSQASDRPSYEQYF. DNA for the CDR3: TGCGCCAGCAGCCAAGCCTCGGACAGACCCTCGTACGAGCAGTACTTC.

The chain couples TRBV9 to TRBJ2-3, with D unclear. Trimming stripped 1 base from V and 1 base from J, with 10 bases between. This CDR3 comprises 15 residues. The germline V gene encodes CDR1 SGDLS and CDR2 YYNGEE. The CDR3 DNA follows: TGTGCCAGCAGCGTAAGTGTGGCCGGCACAGATACGCAGTATTTT. It translates to CASSVSVAGTDTQYF.

This clone was recorded a few times. This chain joins TRBV5-1 and TRBJ2-7; TRBD1 matches 7 bases. The germline V gene encodes CDR1 SGHRS and CDR2 YFSETQ. V lost 0 bases to trimming and J lost 2 bases; unmatched junction nucleotides: 2. The CDR3 covers 14 residues. In DNA, the CDR3 is TGCGCCAGCAGCTTGGATGGGACAGCCTACGAGCAGTACTTC. It specifies CASSLDGTAYEQYF.

This chain connects TRBV5-1 to TRBJ2-1, with D perhaps TRBD2 (5 bases). The V end lost 4 bases, the J end lost 8 bases, and 19 bases lay between the germline ends. Germline lookup yields CDR1 SGHRS and CDR2 YFSETQ. The CDR3 has 15 residues. This chain's CDR3 is CASSRGEGSGDEQFF. The CDR3 DNA reads TGCGCCAGCAGCCGTGGGGAAGGGAGCGGCGATGAGCAGTTCTTC.

This clone was found once. CDR3 in DNA: TGTGCCAGCAGCTTTACAGGAAACTACTATGGCTACACCTTC. It codes for CASSFTGNYYGYTF. The chain uses TRBV5-8 and TRBJ1-2; possible D gene TRBD1, 5 bases. Between the trimmed V and J ends, which lost 2 bases and 3 bases, there was a span of 11 bases. This CDR3 contains 14 residues. CDR1 is SGHTS and CDR2 is YDEGEE in the germline V gene.